These T cell receptor beta chains were read from a single sample in a study of T cell responses to AZD1222 COVID-19 vaccine. Clones were read by immunoSEQ multiplex PCR, and TCRdb kept only the in-frame ones, dropping some. The data hold around 86,000 clones, with 90% observed a single time. The material sequenced was peripheral blood, taken on day 0 of AZD1222 vaccination. The receptors stem from an adult in good health. The CDR3 runs from the conserved cysteine through the conserved F or W. A D gene is named only where the DNA matches it firmly. Rows give clone size only sometimes, using once, few, many, or a class for an expanded clone.

>TRBD2|-|TRBJ2-1|TRBV25-1
CASAWGSGGDYNEQFF
TGTGCCAGCGCCTGGGGTAGCGGGGGCGACTACAATGAGCAGTTCTTC
>-|-|TRBJ2-5|TRBV7-2
CASSLALGGPQETQYF
TGTGCCAGCAGCTTAGCGCTGGGGGGCCCCCAAGAGACCCAGTACTTC
>-|few|TRBJ1-3|TRBV5-5
CASSFAPTGSSGNTIYF
TGTGCCAGCAGCTTTGCACCCACAGGGTCGTCTGGAAACACCATATATTTT
>TRBD1|-|TRBJ1-1|TRBV9
CASSVGMGRGRTEAFF
TGTGCCAGCAGCGTTGGCATGGGCAGGGGGCGTACTGAAGCTTTCTTT
>-|-|TRBJ1-1|TRBV10-1
CASSDLEAFF
TGCGCCAGCAGTGACCTTGAAGCTTTCTTT
>TRBD1|-|TRBJ2-2|TRBV28
CASSLDRRNTGELFF
TGTGCCAGCAGTTTGGACAGGAGGAACACCGGGGAGCTGTTTTTT
>-|-|TRBJ2-7|TRBV6-1
CASSESRNSYEQYF
TGTGCCAGCAGTGAAAGCAGGAACTCCTACGAGCAGTACTTC
>TRBD2|once|TRBJ2-3|TRBV3-1/TRBV3-2
CASSGLAGVTDTQYF
TGTGCCAGCAGCGGGCTAGCGGGGGTCACAGATACGCAGTATTTT
>-|-|TRBJ1-6|TRBV27
CASSPGNSPLHF
TGTGCCAGCAGTCCAGGAAATTCACCCCTCCACTTT
>-|few|TRBJ1-5|TRBV12-3/TRBV12-4
CASSTRNNQPQHF
TGTGCCAGCAGCACGAGGAACAATCAGCCCCAGCATTTT
>TRBD1|-|TRBJ2-2|TRBV3-1/TRBV3-2
CASSAPPGTALETGNTGELFF
TGTGCCAGCAGCGCTCCACCGGGGACAGCTCTCGAAACGGGGAACACCGGGGAGCTGTTTTTT
>-|-|TRBJ2-7|TRBV15
CATSRVLGASYEQYF
TGTGCCACCAGCAGAGTCCTGGGGGCGTCCTACGAGCAGTACTTC
>TRBD1|-|TRBJ2-1|TRBV11-3
CASSLDRQGAYNEQFF
TGTGCCAGCAGCTTAGATCGCCAGGGGGCCTACAATGAGCAGTTCTTC
>-|-|TRBJ1-2|TRBV11-2
CASSPGASQGGYTF
TGTGCCAGCAGCCCAGGTGCCAGTCAAGGAGGCTACACCTTC
>-|-|TRBJ2-7|TRBV12-1
CASSFGQGAGGTYEQYF
-
>-|once|TRBJ1-3|TRBV7-2
CASSPSISGNTIYF
TGTGCCAGCAGCCCGAGTATCTCTGGAAACACCATATATTTT
>-|-|TRBJ1-2|TRBV5-1
CAAREGEDYGYTF
TGCGCCGCACGCGAGGGCGAGGACTATGGCTACACCTTC
>TRBD2|few|TRBJ2-1|TRBV4-3
CASSPTPRRGGYNEQFF
TGCGCCAGCAGCCCAACCCCTAGGCGGGGGGGCTATAATGAGCAGTTCTTC
>-|-|TRBJ2-7|TRBV7-9
CASSLEGSNYEQYF
TGTGCCAGCAGCTTAGAGGGAAGCAACTACGAGCAGTACTTC
>TRBD1|-|TRBJ1-1|TRBV5-4
CASSFFRGGNTEAFF
TGTGCCAGCAGCTTTTTCAGGGGGGGGAACACTGAAGCTTTCTTT
>TRBD1|-|TRBJ1-5|TRBV2
CASSVRTGANQPQHF
TGTGCCAGCAGTGTTAGGACAGGGGCCAATCAGCCCCAGCATTTT
>-|-|TRBJ2-7|TRBV7-2
CASSPGDKGYEQYF
TGTGCCAGCAGCCCGGGGGACAAGGGCTACGAGCAGTACTTC
>-|medium-sized|TRBJ2-3|TRBV3-1/TRBV3-2
CASSLGGPGADTQYF
TGTGCCAGCAGCCTGGGGGGTCCGGGCGCAGATACGCAGTATTTT
>TRBD1|-|TRBJ2-7|TRBV6-5
CASSYRGTGSAYEQYF
TGTGCCAGCAGTTACCGCGGGACAGGCAGCGCCTACGAGCAGTACTTC
>-|-|TRBJ1-6|TRBV5-4
CASSLDGLYNSPLHF
TGTGCCAGCAGCTTGGACGGACTTTATAATTCACCCCTCCACTTT
>-|-|TRBJ2-1|TRBV18
CASSPFEGGVTNEQFF
TGTGCCAGCTCACCTTTTGAGGGCGGGGTAACCAATGAGCAGTTCTTC
>TRBD2|-|TRBJ2-5|TRBV3-1/TRBV3-2
CASSQDLSRGATETQYF
TGTGCCAGCAGCCAAGATCTCTCGCGGGGGGCGACAGAGACCCAGTACTTC
>TRBD1|once|TRBJ2-5|TRBV6-2/TRBV6-3
CASSYSTRTGFMTQYF
TGTGCCAGCAGTTACTCTACACGGACAGGTTTTATGACCCAGTACTTC
>-|few|TRBJ1-6|TRBV14
CASSKGQARISEALHF
TGTGCCAGCAGCAAGGGACAAGCCCGGATATCAGAGGCCCTCCACTTT
>-|-|TRBJ1-4|TRBV27
CASRRGVANEKLFF
TGTGCCAGCAGGCGCGGGGTAGCTAATGAAAAACTGTTTTTT
>-|-|TRBJ1-5|TRBV4-1
CASSQDPRQPQHF
TGCGCCAGCAGCCAAGACCCACGGCAGCCCCAGCATTTT
>-|-|TRBJ2-7|TRBV6-2/TRBV6-3
CASSGSPYEQYF
TGTGCCAGCAGCGGCAGTCCCTACGAGCAGTACTTC
>-|-|TRBJ1-5|TRBV12-3/TRBV12-4
CASRYSNQPQHF
TGTGCCAGCAGGTATAGCAATCAGCCCCAGCATTTT
>-|-|TRBJ1-1|TRBV9
CASSVNSGDTEAFF
TGTGCCAGCAGCGTAAATTCAGGGGACACTGAAGCTTTCTTT
>-|-|TRBJ1-5|TRBV7-2
CASSLVGTSANQPQHF
TGTGCCAGCAGCTTAGTAGGGACGTCCGCCAATCAGCCCCAGCATTTT
>TRBD1|once|TRBJ1-2|TRBV4-3
CASGEGTEENNYGYTF
TGCGCCAGCGGGGAAGGGACAGAGGAAAACAACTATGGCTACACCTTC
>-|-|TRBJ2-7|TRBV19
CASSRPPPGALYF
TGTGCCAGTAGTAGGCCTCCGCCAGGGGCTCTGTACTTC
>-|-|TRBJ2-3|TRBV20-1
CRAGDPDTQYF
TGCAGGGCCGGTGACCCAGATACGCAGTATTTT
>TRBD1|-|TRBJ1-3|TRBV5-1
CASSPPTGGVGNTIYF
TGCGCCAGCAGCCCACCGACAGGGGGCGTCGGAAACACCATATATTTT
>-|-|TRBJ2-7|TRBV12-3/TRBV12-4
CASSQIEGEQYF
TGTGCCAGCAGTCAAATCGAGGGAGAGCAGTACTTC
>-|-|TRBJ1-1|TRBV5-1
CASSLADDPARNTEAFF
TGCGCCAGCAGCTTGGCTGATGACCCTGCCCGGAACACTGAAGCTTTCTTT
>TRBD2|-|TRBJ2-7|TRBV6-1
CASSATRAGGPYEQYF
TGTGCCAGCAGTGCCACCCGGGCGGGGGGACCCTACGAGCAGTACTTC
>TRBD2|-|TRBJ2-7|TRBV27
CASSYGGTSEQYF
TGTGCCAGCAGTTATGGGGGGACTAGTGAGCAGTACTTC
>TRBD1|-|TRBJ1-2|TRBV18
CASSPRGEGTGQNYGYTF
TGTGCCAGCTCACCACGAGGAGAGGGGACAGGGCAAAACTATGGCTACACCTTC
>TRBD1|-|TRBJ1-2|TRBV5-6
CASSSDRANYGYTF
TGTGCCAGCAGCTCGGACAGGGCAAACTATGGCTACACCTTC
>-|once|TRBJ1-1|TRBV5-8
CASSLGRVNTEAFF
TGTGCCAGCAGCTTGGGGCGGGTGAACACTGAAGCTTTCTTT
>TRBD1|-|TRBJ1-2|TRBV29-1
CSGAPGQGVAGYTF
TGCAGCGGGGCCCCGGGACAGGGAGTCGCTGGCTACACCTTC
>-|-|TRBJ1-4|TRBV24-1
CATRSGEVLRKLFF
TGTGCCACCAGAAGTGGGGAGGTGCTACGAAAACTGTTTTTT
>-|-|TRBJ2-7|TRBV27
CASGDNSYEQYF
TGTGCCAGCGGAGACAACTCCTACGAGCAGTACTTC
>-|-|TRBJ2-1|TRBV9
CASSARVGGRGYNEQFF
TGTGCCAGCAGCGCCCGGGTCGGGGGAAGGGGCTACAATGAGCAGTTCTTC
>-|-|TRBJ1-2|TRBV27
CASSLGGKGYGYTF
TGTGCCAGCAGTTTAGGGGGGAAAGGCTATGGCTACACCTTC
>-|few|TRBJ2-2|TRBV4-3
CASSQVGRVTGELFF
TGCGCCAGCAGCCAAGTTGGCAGGGTCACCGGGGAGCTGTTTTTT
>-|once|TRBJ2-6|TRBV4-3
CASSQDQGSGANVLTF
TGCGCCAGCAGCCAAGACCAGGGCTCTGGGGCCAACGTCCTGACTTTC
>-|-|TRBJ1-3|TRBV6-5
CATTQGWPGNTIYF
TGTGCCACCACCCAAGGGTGGCCCGGAAACACCATATATTTT
>-|-|TRBJ1-4|TRBV23-1
CASRRGGKLFF
TGCGCCAGCCGCCGGGGGGGAAAACTGTTTTTT
>-|-|TRBJ1-5|TRBV19
CASTGTGDQPQHF
TGTGCCAGTACGGGGACGGGGGATCAGCCCCAGCATTTT
>TRBD1|-|TRBJ1-6|TRBV13
CASSGGGFYNSPLHF
TGTGCCAGCAGCGGAGGGGGCTTCTATAATTCACCCCTCCACTTT
>TRBD1|-|TRBJ1-6|TRBV7-3
CASSLGRGRDSPLHF
TGTGCCAGCAGCTTGGGCAGGGGGCGAGATTCACCCCTCCACTTT
>-|-|TRBJ1-2|TRBV18
CASSPGRDYGYTF
TGTGCCAGCTCACCGGGTCGGGACTATGGCTACACCTTC